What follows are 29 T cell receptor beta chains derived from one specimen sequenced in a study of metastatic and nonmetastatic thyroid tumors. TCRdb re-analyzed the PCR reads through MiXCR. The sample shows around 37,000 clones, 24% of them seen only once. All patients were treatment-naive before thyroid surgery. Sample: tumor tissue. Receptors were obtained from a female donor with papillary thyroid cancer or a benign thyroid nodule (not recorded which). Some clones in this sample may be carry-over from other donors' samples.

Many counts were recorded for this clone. DNA for the CDR3: TGTGCCAGCAGCGCCAGCTGGTGGCGGGCCCGAGATACGCAGTATTTT. Translated: CASSASWWRARDTQYF. The chain joins TRBV13 to TRBJ2-3, with a tentative D call TRBD2 (5 bases). The germline V gene has CDR1 PRHDT and CDR2 FYEKMQ (reference sequence). This CDR3 is 16 amino acids long. Trimming took 5 bases from V and 5 from J, leaving 20 bases between them.

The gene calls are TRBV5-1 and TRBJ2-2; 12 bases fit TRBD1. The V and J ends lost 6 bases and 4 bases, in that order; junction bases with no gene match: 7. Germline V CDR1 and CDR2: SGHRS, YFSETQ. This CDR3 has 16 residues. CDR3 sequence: CASTEGTGGFTGELFF. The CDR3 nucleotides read TGCGCCAGCACCGAAGGGACAGGGGGCTTCACCGGGGAGCTGTTTTTT.

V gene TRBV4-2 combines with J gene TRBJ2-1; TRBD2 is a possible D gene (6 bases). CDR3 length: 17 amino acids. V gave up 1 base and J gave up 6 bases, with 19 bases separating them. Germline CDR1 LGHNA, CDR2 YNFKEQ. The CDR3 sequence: CASSQVHGSSKGNEQFF. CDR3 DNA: TGTGCCAGCAGCCAAGTTCACGGGAGTTCAAAGGGCAATGAGCAGTTCTTC.

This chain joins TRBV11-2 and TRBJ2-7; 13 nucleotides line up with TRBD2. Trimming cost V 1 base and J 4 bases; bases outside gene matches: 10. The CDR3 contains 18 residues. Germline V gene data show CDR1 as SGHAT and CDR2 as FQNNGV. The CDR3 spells CASSLGGLAGVSMYEQYF. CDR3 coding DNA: TGTGCCAGCAGCTTAGGTGGACTAGCGGGAGTATCCATGTACGAGCAGTACTTC.

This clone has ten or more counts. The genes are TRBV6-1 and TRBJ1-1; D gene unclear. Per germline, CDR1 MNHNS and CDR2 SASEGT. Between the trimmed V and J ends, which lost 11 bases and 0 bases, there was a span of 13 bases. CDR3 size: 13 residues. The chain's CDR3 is CAATPDLNTEAFF. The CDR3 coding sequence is TGTGCCGCCACCCCAGACCTGAACACTGAAGCTTTCTTT.

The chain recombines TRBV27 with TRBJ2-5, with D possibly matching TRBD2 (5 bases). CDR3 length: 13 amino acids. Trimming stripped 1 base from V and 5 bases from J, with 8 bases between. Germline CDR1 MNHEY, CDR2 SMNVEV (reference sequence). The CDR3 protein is CASSLCRGETQYF. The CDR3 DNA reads TGTGCCAGCAGTTTATGTCGGGGTGAGACCCAGTACTTC.

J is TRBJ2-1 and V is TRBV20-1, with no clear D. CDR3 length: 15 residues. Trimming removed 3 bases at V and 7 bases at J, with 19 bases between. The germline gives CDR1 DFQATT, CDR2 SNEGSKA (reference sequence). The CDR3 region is CSARVRPVPPNEQFF. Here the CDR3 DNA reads TGCAGTGCTAGGGTGCGACCCGTTCCCCCTAATGAGCAGTTCTTC.

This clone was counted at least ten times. The CDR3 coding sequence is TGTGCCAGCAATCTAGCGGGGGCGCAAGAGACCCAGTACTTC. Translated, it gives CASNLAGAQETQYF. The genes are TRBV2 and TRBJ2-5; TRBD2 matches at 10 bases. This CDR3 comprises 14 residues. V was pared by 7 bases and J by 2 bases, with 4 bases of the junction left unmatched. The germline CDR1 and CDR2 sequences are SNHLY and FYNNEI.

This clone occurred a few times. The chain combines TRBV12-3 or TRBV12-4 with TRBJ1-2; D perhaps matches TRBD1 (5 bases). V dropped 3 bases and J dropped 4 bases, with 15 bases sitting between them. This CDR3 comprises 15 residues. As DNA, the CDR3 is TGTGCCAGCAGTTTGGGGGTGGCAGAGATCTATGGCTACACCTTC. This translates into CASSLGVAEIYGYTF.

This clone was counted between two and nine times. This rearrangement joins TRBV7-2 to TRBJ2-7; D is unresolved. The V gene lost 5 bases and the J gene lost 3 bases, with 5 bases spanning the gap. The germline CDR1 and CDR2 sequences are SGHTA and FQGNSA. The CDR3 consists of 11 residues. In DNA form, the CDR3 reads TGTGCCAGCAGCAACCTCTACGAGCAGTACTTC. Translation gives CASSNLYEQYF.

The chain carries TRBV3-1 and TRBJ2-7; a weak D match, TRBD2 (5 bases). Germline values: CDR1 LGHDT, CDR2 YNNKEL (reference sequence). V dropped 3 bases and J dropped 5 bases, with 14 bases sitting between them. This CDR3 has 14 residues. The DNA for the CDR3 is TGTGCCAGCAGCCAGCAACTAGATTCAAACGAGCAGTACTTC. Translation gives CASSQQLDSNEQYF.

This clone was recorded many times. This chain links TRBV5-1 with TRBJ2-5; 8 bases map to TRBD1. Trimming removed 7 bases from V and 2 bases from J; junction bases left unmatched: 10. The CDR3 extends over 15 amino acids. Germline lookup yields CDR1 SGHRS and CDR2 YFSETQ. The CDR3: CASSRTGQSQETQYF. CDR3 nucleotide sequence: TGCGCCAGCTCCCGGACAGGGCAATCACAAGAGACCCAGTACTTC.

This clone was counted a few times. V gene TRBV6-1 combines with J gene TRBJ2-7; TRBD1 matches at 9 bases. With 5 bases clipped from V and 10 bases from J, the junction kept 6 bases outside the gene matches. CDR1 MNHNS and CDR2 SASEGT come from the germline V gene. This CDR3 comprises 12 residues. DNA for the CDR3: TGTGCCAGCAGTCCAGGACAGGGGAGACAGTACTTC. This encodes CASSPGQGRQYF.

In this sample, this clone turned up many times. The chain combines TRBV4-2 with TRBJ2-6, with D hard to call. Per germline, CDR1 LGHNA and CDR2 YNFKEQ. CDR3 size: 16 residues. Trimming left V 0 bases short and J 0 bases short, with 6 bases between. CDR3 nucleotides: TGTGCCAGCAGCCAAGATAAAGGCTCTGGGGCCAACGTCCTGACTTTC. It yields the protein CASSQDKGSGANVLTF.

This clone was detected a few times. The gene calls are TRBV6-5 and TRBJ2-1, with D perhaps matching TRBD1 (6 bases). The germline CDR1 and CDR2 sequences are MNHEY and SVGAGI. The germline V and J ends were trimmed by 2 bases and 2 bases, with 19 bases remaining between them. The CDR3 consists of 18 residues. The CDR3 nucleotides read TGTGCCAGCAGTTACCCACCCCGGACAGACTCGGCCTACAATGAGCAGTTCTTC. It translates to CASSYPPRTDSAYNEQFF.

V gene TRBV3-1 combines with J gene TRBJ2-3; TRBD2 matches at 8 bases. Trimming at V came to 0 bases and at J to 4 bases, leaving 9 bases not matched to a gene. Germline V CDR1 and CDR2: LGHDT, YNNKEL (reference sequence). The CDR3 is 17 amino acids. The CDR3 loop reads CASSQDKLAEVADTQYF. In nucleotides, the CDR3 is TGTGCCAGCAGCCAAGATAAACTAGCGGAAGTAGCAGATACGCAGTATTTT.

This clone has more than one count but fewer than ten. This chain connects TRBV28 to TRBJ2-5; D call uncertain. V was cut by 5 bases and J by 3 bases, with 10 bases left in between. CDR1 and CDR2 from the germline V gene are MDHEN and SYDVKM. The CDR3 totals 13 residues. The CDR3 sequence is CASSANRKETQYF. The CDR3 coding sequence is TGTGCCAGCAGTGCCAACAGAAAAGAGACCCAGTACTTC.

CDR3 sequence (DNA): TGTGCCAGTACTAATAGGGGCATGGGAAATTCACCCCTCCACTTT. Its protein is CASTNRGMGNSPLHF. This chain links TRBV19 with TRBJ1-6; weak D call: TRBD1 (5 bases). CDR3 length equals 15 residues. Germline V gives CDR1 LNHDA, CDR2 SQIVND (reference sequence). The ends were cut back, 7 bases at V and 7 bases at J, with 17 bases in the middle.

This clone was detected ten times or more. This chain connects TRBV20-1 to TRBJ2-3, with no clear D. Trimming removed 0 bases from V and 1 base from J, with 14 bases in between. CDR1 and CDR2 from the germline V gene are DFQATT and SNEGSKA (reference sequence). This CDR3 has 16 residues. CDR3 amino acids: CSARDSRDFGTDTQYF. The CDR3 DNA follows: TGCAGTGCTAGAGATTCCCGTGATTTTGGCACAGATACGCAGTATTTT.

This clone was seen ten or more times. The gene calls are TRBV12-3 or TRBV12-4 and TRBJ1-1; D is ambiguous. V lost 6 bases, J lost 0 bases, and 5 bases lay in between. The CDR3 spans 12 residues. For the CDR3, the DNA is TGTGCCAGCAGCACCCTGAACACTGAAGCTTTCTTT. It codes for CASSTLNTEAFF.

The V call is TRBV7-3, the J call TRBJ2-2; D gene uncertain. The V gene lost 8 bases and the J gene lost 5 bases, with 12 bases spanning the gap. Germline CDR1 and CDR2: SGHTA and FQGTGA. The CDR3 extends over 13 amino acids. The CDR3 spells CASSGRSTGELFF. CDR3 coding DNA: TGTGCCAGCTCCGGCAGATCAACCGGGGAGCTGTTTTTT.

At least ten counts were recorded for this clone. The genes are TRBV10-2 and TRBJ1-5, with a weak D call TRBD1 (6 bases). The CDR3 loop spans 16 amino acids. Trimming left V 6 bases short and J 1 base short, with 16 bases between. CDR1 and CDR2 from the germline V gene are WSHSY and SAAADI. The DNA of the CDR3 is TGCGCCAGCAGCGATGGGGACACAGGGAGCAATCAGCCCCAGCATTTT. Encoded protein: CASSDGDTGSNQPQHF.

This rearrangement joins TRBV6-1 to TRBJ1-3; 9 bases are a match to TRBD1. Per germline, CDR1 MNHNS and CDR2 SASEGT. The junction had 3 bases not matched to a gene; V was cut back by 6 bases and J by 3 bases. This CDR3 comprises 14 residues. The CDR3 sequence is CASRPDRGGNTIYF. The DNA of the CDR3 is TGTGCCAGCAGGCCGGACAGGGGTGGAAACACCATATATTTT.

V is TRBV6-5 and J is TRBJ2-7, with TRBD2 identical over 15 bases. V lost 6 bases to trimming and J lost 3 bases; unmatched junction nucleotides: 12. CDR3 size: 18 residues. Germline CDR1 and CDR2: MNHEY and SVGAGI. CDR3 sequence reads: CASRPGLAGGFTVYEQYF. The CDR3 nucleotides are TGTGCCAGCAGACCGGGACTAGCGGGAGGTTTTACGGTCTACGAGCAGTACTTC.

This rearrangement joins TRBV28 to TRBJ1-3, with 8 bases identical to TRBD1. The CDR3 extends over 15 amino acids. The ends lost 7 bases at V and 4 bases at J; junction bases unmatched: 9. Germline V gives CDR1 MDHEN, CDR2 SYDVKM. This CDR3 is CASNGNDRGGNTIYF. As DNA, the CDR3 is TGTGCCAGCAACGGAAACGACAGGGGAGGAAACACCATATATTTT.

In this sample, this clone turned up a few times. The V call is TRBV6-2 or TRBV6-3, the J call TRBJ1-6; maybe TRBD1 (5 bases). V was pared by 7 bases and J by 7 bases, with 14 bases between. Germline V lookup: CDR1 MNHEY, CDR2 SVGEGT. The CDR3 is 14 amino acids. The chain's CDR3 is CASKAGTSNSPLHF. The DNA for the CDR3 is TGTGCCAGCAAGGCCGGGACCTCAAATTCACCCCTCCACTTT.

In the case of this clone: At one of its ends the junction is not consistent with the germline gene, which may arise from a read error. CDR3 DNA: TGTGTCAGCAGCAGGAAACCCGAAGGCTCAACTAATGAAAAACTGTTCTTT. Its protein product is CVSSRKPEGSTNEKLFF. V is TRBV11-3 and J is TRBJ1-4, with D unclear. The CDR3 consists of 17 residues. CDR1 is SGHNT and CDR2 is YENEEA in the germline V gene.

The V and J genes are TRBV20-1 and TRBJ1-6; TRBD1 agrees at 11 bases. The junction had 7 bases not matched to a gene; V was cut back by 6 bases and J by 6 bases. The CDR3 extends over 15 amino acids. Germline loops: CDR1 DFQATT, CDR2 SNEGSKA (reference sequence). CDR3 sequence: CSAPGQGDSNSPLHF. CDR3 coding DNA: TGCAGTGCACCGGGACAGGGGGATAGTAATTCACCCCTCCACTTT.

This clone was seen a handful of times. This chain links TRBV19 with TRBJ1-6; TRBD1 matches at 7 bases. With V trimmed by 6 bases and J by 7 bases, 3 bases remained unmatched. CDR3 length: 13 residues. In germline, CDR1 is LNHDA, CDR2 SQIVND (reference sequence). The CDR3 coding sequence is TGTGCCAGTAGGGGACAGCTAAATTCACCCCTCCACTTT. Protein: CASRGQLNSPLHF.